The 5 T cell receptor beta chains in this list originate from one sample, sequenced in a study of blood T cells in healthy people across ages. Primers used in a second PCR of about 6 to 11 cycles were a sample-barcoded 5' primer and a J-beta primer mix. TCRdb used MiXCR to reprocess the 5' RACE reads, holding one entry per CDR3 protein. Of about 1.4 million distinct CDR3 sequences in the sample, around 59% were seen once. Sequencing input: blood. The receptor source for this set is a man younger than 30 in good health.

V and J are TRBV27 and TRBJ1-4; D is unclear. The ends were cut back, 7 bases at V and 0 bases at J, with 12 bases in the middle. Germline loops: CDR1 MNHEY, CDR2 SMNVEV (reference sequence). The CDR3 extends over 15 amino acids. The DNA for the CDR3 is TGTGCCAGCAAGGAAGGGCCCACAACTAATGAAAAACTGTTTTTT. Its protein product is CASKEGPTTNEKLFF.

The rearrangement joins TRBV27 to TRBJ2-7; TRBD2 matches at 8 bases. This CDR3 comprises 13 residues. Germline CDR1 MNHEY, CDR2 SMNVEV (reference sequence). The V segment lost 9 bases and the J segment 3 bases; nucleotides outside the gene matches: 7. This CDR3 is CASRGGGFYEQYF. The CDR3 coding sequence is TGTGCCAGTCGGGGGGGAGGTTTCTACGAGCAGTACTTC.

The rearrangement uses TRBV4-3 and TRBJ2-3; no firm D call. V lost 1 base and J 2 bases, leaving 10 bases between the germline ends. The germline V gene encodes CDR1 LGHNA and CDR2 YSLEER. The CDR3 length is 15 residues. The CDR3 nucleotides are TGCGCCAGCAGCCAAGGTCCCACTTACACAGATACGCAGTATTTT. It translates to CASSQGPTYTDTQYF.

The chain couples TRBV30 to TRBJ2-2; TRBD1 aligns across 9 bases. This CDR3 is 16 amino acids long. Looked up from germline, CDR1 is GTSNPN and CDR2 is SVGIG (reference sequence). With 8 bases clipped from V and 0 bases from J, the junction kept 10 bases outside the gene matches. CDR3 DNA sequence: TGTGCCCAGCTCGTAACAGGGGGCACGAACACCGGGGAGCTGTTTTTT. This encodes CAQLVTGGTNTGELFF.

This clonotype was detected once. The genes are TRBV20-1 and TRBJ2-3; possibly TRBD2 for D (5 bases). The germline V gene encodes CDR1 DFQATT and CDR2 SNEGSKA (reference sequence). V was shortened by 6 bases and J by 0 bases, with 13 bases between the two germline ends. The CDR3 runs 14 residues. In nucleotides, the CDR3 is TGCAGTGCCCGAGGAGGAACTAGCACAGATACGCAGTATTTT. Translating it yields CSARGGTSTDTQYF.